These 16 T cell receptor beta chains came from one sample sequenced in a study of T cells expressing NK-cell markers (TCRdb year 2020). Library preparation was by 5' RACE. Instrument used: Illumina HiSeq 2000. TCRdb reprocessed the reads, reporting each CDR3 protein sequence once and no DNA. Per the sample table, the count is 300,000 to 450,000 distinct CDR3 sequences. Roughly 5.5% of the sample goes to the ten largest clones. Material: blood T cells: a sorted CD56 or NKG2C T cell subset, CD4+ or CD8+ T cells, or bulk PBMC T cells (not recorded which). The receptors stem from a man aged 18 to 69 in good health.

This chain uses TRBV28 with TRBJ2-1; no DNA is available, so the TRBD1 call from TCRdb remains unchecked. There are 16 residues in the CDR3. Germline CDR1 is MDHEN and CDR2 is SYDVKM. CDR3: CASTESNGGGYGEQFF.

The chain carries TRBV28 and TRBJ2-3; TCRdb reports TRBD1, a call that lacks DNA to check it against. The germline CDR1 and CDR2 sequences are MDHEN and SYDVKM. The CDR3 spans 16 residues. The CDR3 loop is CASTPGRRLRTDTQYF.

The chain links TRBV29-1 to TRBJ1-2. The CDR3 runs to 13 residues. The germline gives CDR1 SQVTM, CDR2 ANQGSEA. The CDR3 protein is CSVDSGQHYGYTF.

The chain employs TRBV10-3 and TRBJ2-7; the D call of TRBD1 rests on TCRdb alone, since no DNA is present to check it. From germline, CDR1 is ENHRY and CDR2 SYGVKD. The CDR3 is 15 amino acids. CDR3 residues: CAISMDRGQSYEQYF.

The chain employs TRBV6-4 and TRBJ2-3. Germline lookup yields CDR1 MRHNA and CDR2 SNTAGT. The CDR3 covers 14 residues. CDR3 region: CASSELDHTDTQYF.

This CDR3 is CASSRTRGDTQYF. The chain carries TRBV28 and TRBJ2-3; lacking DNA, the TRBD2 call made by TCRdb goes unchecked. The CDR3 contains 13 residues. The germline V gene encodes CDR1 MDHEN and CDR2 SYDVKM.

The chain combines TRBV24-1 with TRBJ2-1; TCRdb reports TRBD2, a call that lacks DNA to check it against. The CDR3 has 15 amino acids. CDR1 is KGHDR and CDR2 is SFDVKD in the germline V gene. The CDR3 is CATSGAGVQGNEQFF.

The chain links TRBV5-1 to TRBJ2-5; TCRdb calls TRBD1, which cannot be checked without DNA. Germline V CDR1 and CDR2: SGHRS, YFSETQ. The CDR3 is 15 residues long. The CDR3 here is CASSLRDSNQETQYF. The entire variable domain, with the rest obtained from reference TRBV5-1 and TRBJ2-5, is as follows: KAGVTQTPRYLIKTRGQQVTLSCSPISGHRSVSWYQQTPGQGLQFLFEYFSETQRNKGNFPGRFSGRQFSNSRSEMNVSTLELGDSALYLCASSLRDSNQETQYFGPGTRLLVL.

V is TRBV1 and J is TRBJ2-7; TCRdb's assignment of TRBD1 cannot be checked, as there is no DNA. TRBV1 is a pseudogene. The CDR3 sequence is 15 residues long. CDR3: CTSSPQTGGHYEQYF.

V and J are TRBV9 and TRBJ1-2; no DNA is available, so the TRBD1 call from TCRdb remains unchecked. Germline V lookup: CDR1 SGDLS, CDR2 YYNGEE. CDR3 size: 17 residues. The CDR3 sequence is CASSRTGQGGFNYGYTF.

The chain links TRBV15 to TRBJ2-3; TCRdb designates TRBD1, a call that cannot be tested without DNA. CDR3 length: 14 amino acids. The germline CDR1 and CDR2 sequences are LNHNV and YYDKDF (reference sequence). This CDR3 reads CATSRGDIKDTQYF.

This sequence joins TRBV2 and TRBJ2-7; lacking DNA, the TRBD1 call made by TCRdb goes unchecked. CDR3 length equals 13 residues. Germline V lookup: CDR1 SNHLY, CDR2 FYNNEI. This CDR3 is CASNEFPLGEQYF.

This chain joins TRBV3-1 and TRBJ2-5; the TRBD2 assignment by TCRdb is unverifiable without DNA. Germline CDR1 LGHDT, CDR2 YNNKEL (reference sequence). The CDR3 extends over 15 amino acids. CDR3 sequence reads: CASSLPAGVQETQYF.

V usage is TRBV7-9 and J usage is TRBJ2-1; the TCRdb D gene call, TRBD2, has no DNA to confirm it. Germline CDR1 SEHNR, CDR2 FQNEAQ (reference sequence). This CDR3 spans 16 amino acids. The CDR3 region is CASSSGVAGGLSEQFF.

The chain couples TRBV28 to TRBJ1-2; TCRdb proposes TRBD1, but this gene call is untestable without DNA. The CDR3 is 14 amino acids. Looked up from germline, CDR1 is MDHEN and CDR2 is SYDVKM. CDR3 sequence reads: CASSSDRGINGYTF.

This rearrangement joins TRBV10-3 to TRBJ2-3. Germline values: CDR1 ENHRY, CDR2 SYGVKD. CDR3 size: 14 residues. CDR3 sequence: CAIRTERGEYTQYF.